The 31 T cell receptor beta chains below come from one sample, sequenced in a study of cytomegalovirus exposure and HLA in healthy donors. The PCR was carried out with 60 Vbeta primers and 13 Jbeta primers. The assay was immunoSEQ multiplex PCR, and TCRdb's table has in-frame clones only and misses some. The table lists approximately 79,000 clones, 78% of them singletons, with 5.5% to 7% in the top ten. Input material: PBMCs. Receptors were obtained from a male donor in good health and CMV-seropositive.

The J gene is TRBJ2-5, the V gene TRBV15; D not certain. The J call is in doubt because the DNA end fits TRBJ2-7 better. Germline values: CDR1 LNHNV, CDR2 YYDKDF (reference sequence). There are 14 residues in the CDR3. The chain's CDR3 is CATSRGLGLYEQYF. CDR3 DNA: TGTGCCACCAGCAGAGGCTTGGGCCTCTACGAGCAGTACTTC.

In DNA, the CDR3 is TGTGCCACCCAAGAGACTTTTAACACCGGGGAGCTGTTTTTT. This encodes CATQETFNTGELFF. This chain uses TRBV5-4 with TRBJ2-2; no definite D call. The CDR3 covers 14 residues. The germline CDR1 and CDR2 sequences are SGHNT and YYREEE (reference sequence). With 9 bases removed from V and 2 bases from J, the gap between germline ends came to 14 bases.

The chain employs TRBV6-5 and TRBJ1-1; D is unresolved. The CDR3 spans 14 residues. V was pared by 7 bases and J by 5 bases, with 17 bases between. The germline gives CDR1 MNHEY, CDR2 SVGAGI. Written as DNA, the CDR3 is TGTGCCAGCATCCTAGTAGAGAGTGGGACTGAAGCTTTCTTT. This codes for CASILVESGTEAFF.

The V gene is TRBV6-6, the J gene TRBJ1-2, with 9 bases fitting TRBD1. The V gene's germline CDR1 is MNHNY and CDR2 SVGAGI (reference sequence). The CDR3 covers 14 residues. V was pared by 5 bases and J by 7 bases, with 8 bases of the junction left unmatched. The CDR3 DNA sequence: TGTGCCAGCAGTACGCGGACAGGGGCCATTGGCTACACCTTC. This sequence encodes CASSTRTGAIGYTF.

V usage is TRBV11-2 and J usage is TRBJ1-3, with 8 positions matching TRBD1. In germline, CDR1 is SGHAT, CDR2 FQNNGV. This CDR3 contains 18 residues. Trimming at V came to 5 bases and at J to 1 base, leaving 13 bases not matched to a gene. The CDR3 bases are TGTGCCAGCAGCCGACCCCGGAAGACAGGGGAGTCTGGAAACACCATATATTTT. Its protein is CASSRPRKTGESGNTIYF.

The chain employs TRBV10-3 and TRBJ2-3, with 13 bases aligning to TRBD2. V dropped 10 bases and J dropped 2; count of bases not matched to a gene: 9. CDR3 length equals 16 residues. The germline CDR1 and CDR2 sequences are ENHRY and SYGVKD. The CDR3: CATHEGLAGNTDTQYF. In nucleotides, the CDR3 is TGTGCCACCCATGAGGGACTAGCGGGGAACACAGATACGCAGTATTTT.

The J gene is TRBJ2-7, the V gene TRBV7-3; D not resolved. Trimming cost V 4 bases and J 3 bases, with 10 bases left between them. CDR1 SGHTA and CDR2 FQGTGA come from the germline V gene. The CDR3 is 13 amino acids. For the CDR3, the DNA is TGTGCCAGCAGCTCAATCCGAGGCTACGAGCAGTACTTC. Amino acids: CASSSIRGYEQYF.

The chain combines TRBV11-2 with TRBJ1-6; tentative D call: TRBD1 (6 bases). CDR3 size: 14 residues. Germline assignment: CDR1 SGHAT and CDR2 FQNNGV. Trimming shortened V by 4 bases and J by 5 bases, and 9 bases separated the two germline ends. CDR3 coding DNA: TGTGCCAGCAGCTGGGACAACGATAATTCACCCCTCCACTTT. Its protein is CASSWDNDNSPLHF.

The chain combines TRBV19 with TRBJ2-7, with D hard to call. The CDR3 is 10 amino acids. Trimming took off 6 bases at V and 7 bases at J, with 7 bases between the two ends. Germline V lookup: CDR1 LNHDA, CDR2 SQIVND (reference sequence). CDR3 amino acids: CASRGGEQYF. CDR3 bases: TGTGCCAGTAGAGGCGGAGAGCAGTACTTC.

The chain couples TRBV7-9 to TRBJ1-6; 7 nucleotides match TRBD1. Germline V gene sequence: CDR1 SEHNR, CDR2 FQNEAQ (reference sequence). Unmatched junction bases numbered 12, after V lost 4 bases and J lost 6 bases. This CDR3 spans 17 amino acids. In DNA, the CDR3 is TGTGCCAGCAGCTCCTGGGGCAGGGGGGTCGGTAATTCACCCCTCCACTTT. The encoded protein is CASSSWGRGVGNSPLHF.

This clone was seen once. The rearrangement uses TRBV7-6 and TRBJ2-5, with unresolved D. Germline lookup yields CDR1 SGHVS and CDR2 FNYEAQ. CDR3 size: 14 residues. The V gene lost 2 bases and the J gene lost 1 base, with 8 bases spanning the gap. CDR3 nucleotide sequence: TGTGCCAGCAGCTTATACGGCGGCCAAGAGACCCAGTACTTC. Amino acids: CASSLYGGQETQYF.

The V and J genes are TRBV4-3 and TRBJ1-6, with D possibly TRBD1 on 6 matching bases. Germline values: CDR1 LGHNA, CDR2 YSLEER. Deletions cut 0 bases from V and 0 bases from J, with 9 bases between. CDR3 size: 17 residues. DNA of the CDR3: TGCGCCAGCAGCCAAGATACAGGGAGCTCCTATAATTCACCCCTCCACTTT. This sequence encodes CASSQDTGSSYNSPLHF.

The chain employs TRBV29-1 and TRBJ2-1; 8 bases match TRBD1. V shed 6 bases, J shed 6 bases, and the junction held 10 bases outside the gene matches. The CDR3 has 14 amino acids. Germline V gene lookup returns CDR1 SQVTM and CDR2 ANQGSEA. The chain's CDR3 is CSVAGQGSLNEQFF. Written as DNA, the CDR3 is TGCAGCGTGGCCGGACAGGGAAGTCTCAATGAGCAGTTCTTC.

This rearrangement joins TRBV12-5 to TRBJ1-1; no reliable D call. V was shortened by 0 bases and J by 0 bases, with 11 bases between the two germline ends. In germline, CDR1 is LGHNT, CDR2 FRNRAP. CDR3 length equals 16 residues. Written as DNA, the CDR3 is TGTGCTAGTGGTTTGGTACTAGGGCATATGAACACTGAAGCTTTCTTT. It codes for CASGLVLGHMNTEAFF.

The chain joins TRBV6-5 to TRBJ1-2, with D unclear. Trimming shortened V by 2 bases and J by 8 bases, and 12 bases separated the two germline ends. Germline assignment: CDR1 MNHEY and CDR2 SVGAGI. The CDR3 length is 13 residues. CDR3 bases: TGTGCCAGCAGTTACGGCCCCCCGAGGGGCTACACCTTC. Translation gives CASSYGPPRGYTF.

CDR3 protein: CASSVASDRWHEQYF. The DNA of the CDR3 is TGTGCCAGCAGCGTAGCCTCGGACAGGTGGCACGAGCAGTACTTC. V and J are TRBV9 and TRBJ2-7; 7 positions agree with TRBD1. CDR3 length: 15 amino acids. V gave up 0 bases and J gave up 5 bases; unmatched junction bases: 8. Germline V gene data show CDR1 as SGDLS and CDR2 as YYNGEE.

The CDR3, as DNA: TGTGCCAGCAGCTTAGGCAGGTACACTGGAAAACTGTTTTTT. This sequence encodes CASSLGRYTGKLFF. The J gene is TRBJ1-4, the V gene TRBV11-2; D call uncertain. The CDR3 sequence is 14 residues long. V lost 1 base to trimming and J lost 10 bases, with 13 bases between them. Germline CDR1 reads SGHAT; CDR2 reads FQNNGV.

The chain joins TRBV29-1 to TRBJ1-4, with D perhaps matching TRBD1 (6 bases). The CDR3 covers 13 residues. Trimming took 7 bases from V and 4 from J, leaving 13 bases between them. Germline assignment: CDR1 SQVTM and CDR2 ANQGSEA. DNA for the CDR3: TGCAGCGGGGTGACAGGCGATAATGAAAAACTGTTTTTT. Encoded protein: CSGVTGDNEKLFF.

The rearrangement links TRBV6-5 to TRBJ2-5; the D gene is possibly TRBD2 (6 bases). Trimming pared 7 bases from V and 5 bases from J, leaving 17 bases between. Germline lookup yields CDR1 MNHEY and CDR2 SVGAGI. The CDR3 runs 14 residues. CDR3 sequence reads: CASNRRTAGETQYF. Here the CDR3 DNA reads TGTGCCAGCAACCGGAGGACTGCGGGGGAGACCCAGTACTTC.

The rearrangement links TRBV4-1 to TRBJ1-4; 10 nucleotides agree with TRBD1. The CDR3 loop spans 18 amino acids. Per germline, CDR1 MGHRA and CDR2 YSYEKL. J lost 4 bases, V lost 5 bases, and 13 bases had no gene match. As DNA, the CDR3 is TGCGCCAGCAGCGCCCACCGACAGGGGGCAAACTATAATGAAAAACTGTTTTTT. Translated, it gives CASSAHRQGANYNEKLFF.

The chain joins TRBV10-1 to TRBJ2-1, with 10 bases matching TRBD1. Germline V gene sequence: CDR1 WNHNN, CDR2 SYGVQD (reference sequence). This CDR3 contains 16 residues. Trimming removed 11 bases from V and 3 bases from J; junction bases left unmatched: 13. DNA of the CDR3: TGCGCCGGCTGCTTAACCGGGACAGGGGACTACAATGAGCAGTTCTTC. Protein: CAGCLTGTGDYNEQFF.

The CDR3 is CASLRLRTQYF. CDR3 DNA: TGTGCCAGCCTTAGACTAAGGACCCAGTACTTC. The J gene is TRBJ2-5, the V gene TRBV2; maybe TRBD2 (5 bases). CDR3 length equals 11 residues. V was pared by 8 bases and J by 7 bases, with 11 bases between. Germline V gene sequence: CDR1 SNHLY, CDR2 FYNNEI.

The chain employs TRBV27 and TRBJ1-5, with 10 positions matching TRBD1. Germline-derived CDR1 and CDR2 are MNHEY and SMNVEV (reference sequence). The V and J ends lost 8 bases and 0 bases, in that order; junction bases with no gene match: 10. The CDR3 loop spans 17 amino acids. CDR3: CASRMTGGRYSNQPQHF. The CDR3 DNA sequence: TGTGCCAGCCGAATGACAGGGGGCCGTTATAGCAATCAGCCCCAGCATTTT.

J is TRBJ2-1 and V is TRBV6-5, with TRBD2 matching 7 bases. CDR1 MNHEY and CDR2 SVGAGI come from the germline V gene. The V segment lost 8 bases and the J segment 1 base; nucleotides outside the gene matches: 8. This CDR3 has 15 residues. The CDR3 DNA reads as TGTGCCAGCCAATGGGGGGGGGATTCCTACAATGAGCAGTTCTTC. This sequence encodes CASQWGGDSYNEQFF.

This rearrangement joins TRBV2 to TRBJ1-6; D is unresolved. Trimming took 9 bases from V and 7 from J, leaving 13 bases between them. CDR1 and CDR2 (germline): SNHLY, FYNNEI. CDR3 length: 13 amino acids. The DNA of the CDR3 is TGTGCCAGAAAAACAGCGGTGAATTCACCCCTCCACTTT. This sequence encodes CARKTAVNSPLHF.

This clone is a singleton in its sample. This chain joins TRBV2 and TRBJ2-7, with TRBD2 as a possible D gene (7 bases). The CDR3 runs 13 residues. V dropped 9 bases and J dropped 2 bases, with 14 bases sitting between them. The germline V gene encodes CDR1 SNHLY and CDR2 FYNNEI. As DNA, the CDR3 is TGTGCCAGGGGGGGGGCAGAAGCCTACGAGCAGTACTTC. This translates into CARGGAEAYEQYF.

The chain links TRBV7-8 to TRBJ2-2, with D possibly matching TRBD1 (5 bases). This CDR3 region has 14 residues. Per germline, CDR1 SGHVS and CDR2 FQNEAQ. V lost 2 bases and J 6 bases, leaving 10 bases between the germline ends. The DNA for the CDR3 is TGTGCCAGCAGCTTAAATTCAGGGTCCGGGGAGCTGTTTTTT. This translates into CASSLNSGSGELFF. The whole variable domain, filled in from reference TRBV7-8 and TRBJ2-2, reads GAGVSQSPRYKVAKRGQDVALRCDPISGHVSLFWYQQALGQGPEFLTYFQNEAQLDKSGLPSDRFFAERPEGSVSTLKIQRTQQEDSAVYLCASSLNSGSGELFFGEGSRLTVL.

This chain joins TRBV6-5 and TRBJ2-7, with a weak D call TRBD2 (5 bases). Germline-derived CDR1 and CDR2 are MNHEY and SVGAGI. V lost 3 bases and J 2 bases, leaving 17 bases between the germline ends. CDR3 length: 16 residues. CDR3 DNA: TGTGCCAGCAGTTATTATCCCCGGGGTCCAACCTACGAGCAGTACTTC. Its protein is CASSYYPRGPTYEQYF.

V gene TRBV5-4 combines with J gene TRBJ1-5; D ambiguous. From germline, CDR1 is SGHNT and CDR2 YYREEE (reference sequence). The CDR3 totals 15 residues. Trimming took 0 bases from V and 2 from J, leaving 9 bases between them. Here the CDR3 reads CASSLDPGGNQPQHF. Written as DNA, the CDR3 is TGTGCCAGCAGCTTGGATCCAGGCGGCAATCAGCCCCAGCATTTT.

The V call is TRBV7-2, the J call TRBJ2-1; 8 bases are a match to TRBD1. J lost 8 bases, V lost 1 base, and 4 bases had no gene match. The CDR3 runs to 14 residues. CDR1 and CDR2 from the germline V gene are SGHTA and FQGNSA. The CDR3 spells CASSLETGVDEQFF. CDR3 in DNA: TGTGCCAGCAGCTTAGAGACAGGGGTGGATGAGCAGTTCTTC.

This clone was seen a few times. This rearrangement joins TRBV10-2 to TRBJ1-1, with TRBD1 matching 8 bases. The CDR3 is 15 amino acids. V lost 6 bases and J lost 0; bases outside the gene matches: 6. Germline CDR1 reads WSHSY; CDR2 reads SAAADI. This chain's CDR3 is CASRTGQGMNTEAFF. The CDR3 DNA reads as TGCGCCAGCAGGACTGGACAGGGAATGAACACTGAAGCTTTCTTT.